These 27 T cell receptor beta chains were sequenced from one sample in a study of lymphopenia after photon versus proton radiotherapy. The method was immunoSEQ multiplex PCR; TCRdb's version includes in-frame clones alone and lacks a portion of them. The data show over 25,000 clones, roughly nine tenths seen once. Sequencing used peripheral blood, obtained from a patient treated with photon-based radiotherapy. All receptors come from a woman in her forties or fifties with cholangiocarcinoma.

V usage is TRBV4-3 and J usage is TRBJ2-7, with TRBD1 matching 7 bases. The CDR3 loop spans 16 amino acids. Unmatched junction bases numbered 9, after V lost 4 bases and J lost 0 bases. Per the germline V gene, CDR1 is LGHNA and CDR2 is YSLEER. Written as DNA, the CDR3 is TGCGCCAGCAGCCCCCTGGAGACAGGGAGCTCCTACGAGCAGTACTTC. Translating it yields CASSPLETGSSYEQYF.

The chain couples TRBV18 to TRBJ1-4; D uncertain. V lost 6 bases and J 0 bases, leaving 11 bases between the germline ends. The CDR3 is 15 amino acids. Per the germline V gene, CDR1 is KGHSH and CDR2 is LQKENI. The CDR3 coding sequence is TGTGCCAGCTCCCCGGATCTTGCAACTAATGAAAAACTGTTTTTT. Encoded protein: CASSPDLATNEKLFF.

V and J are TRBV11-2 and TRBJ2-3; 8 bases agree with TRBD2. The germline V gene has CDR1 SGHAT and CDR2 FQNNGV. Losses at the gene ends were 6 bases for V and 12 bases for J; bases not matched to a gene: 5. The CDR3 loop spans 11 amino acids. As DNA, the CDR3 is TGTGCCAGCAGAACCGGGACTAGTCAGTATTTT. Protein sequence: CASRTGTSQYF.

This clone was counted once. CDR3 coding DNA: TGCGCCAGCAGCCATAGCAGGGTCGGGGAGCTGTTTTTT. Its translation: CASSHSRVGELFF. V gene TRBV4-3 combines with J gene TRBJ2-2; D possibly corresponds to TRBD1 (5 bases). The V gene's germline CDR1 is LGHNA and CDR2 YSLEER. This CDR3 has 13 amino acids. V was pared by 3 bases and J by 7 bases, with 9 bases between.

This clone was observed a single time. DNA of the CDR3: TGTGCCAGCTCACCACAGCAAGACTACGAGCAGTACTTC. It is translated as CASSPQQDYEQYF. The genes are TRBV18 and TRBJ2-7; D call uncertain. Germline V lookup: CDR1 KGHSH, CDR2 LQKENI. The CDR3 is made up of 13 amino acids. Trimming took off 1 base at V and 3 bases at J, with 7 bases between the two ends.

The CDR3 DNA reads as TGTGCCATCTTCCGGTATGGCTACACCTTC. Protein: CAIFRYGYTF. This rearrangement joins TRBV10-3 to TRBJ1-2; D ambiguous. The CDR3 runs to 10 residues. With 8 bases removed from V and 5 bases from J, the gap between germline ends came to 6 bases. Germline loops: CDR1 ENHRY, CDR2 SYGVKD.

V is TRBV9 and J is TRBJ2-1; 7 bases are a match to TRBD2. V dropped 0 bases and J dropped 7; count of bases not matched to a gene: 4. The V gene's germline CDR1 is SGDLS and CDR2 YYNGEE. CDR3 size: 14 residues. CDR3 DNA sequence: TGTGCCAGCAGCGTAGCTTTACTAGCGAATGAGCAGTTCTTC. This sequence encodes CASSVALLANEQFF.

V and J are TRBV29-1 and TRBJ1-4, with D uncertain. Trimming took off 3 bases at V and 8 bases at J, with 16 bases between the two ends. Germline CDR1 is SQVTM and CDR2 is ANQGSEA. CDR3 length: 14 residues. CDR3: CSVDPAGIGEKLFF. The DNA of the CDR3 is TGCAGCGTTGACCCGGCAGGCATAGGGGAAAAACTGTTTTTT.

The gene calls are TRBV28 and TRBJ1-2, with D maybe TRBD1 (6 bases). There are 15 residues in the CDR3. V lost 3 bases and J lost 0, with 11 bases in between. Per the germline V gene, CDR1 is MDHEN and CDR2 is SYDVKM. CDR3: CASSFGGGANYGYTF. The CDR3 DNA is TGTGCCAGCAGTTTCGGAGGGGGAGCTAACTATGGCTACACCTTC.

This chain joins TRBV27 and TRBJ2-6, with unresolved D. Germline V gives CDR1 MNHEY, CDR2 SMNVEV (reference sequence). V dropped 5 bases and J dropped 9 bases, with 20 bases sitting between them. The CDR3 runs 16 residues. The CDR3 DNA reads as TGTGCCAGCAGTCCCCCCGGTCCACTCAGTTACAACGTCCTGACTTTC. Encoded protein: CASSPPGPLSYNVLTF.

In nucleotides, the CDR3 is TGTGCCAGCAGCTATGGTGGGTCAGGGCAGCCCCAGCATTTT. This gives the protein CASSYGGSGQPQHF. V usage is TRBV7-2 and J usage is TRBJ1-5, with D possibly TRBD1 on 5 matching bases. CDR3 length: 14 residues. Germline lookup yields CDR1 SGHTA and CDR2 FQGNSA. V lost 4 bases to trimming and J lost 7 bases, with 14 bases between them.

The J gene is TRBJ2-1, the V gene TRBV6-1; tentatively, D is TRBD2 (6 bases). V was trimmed by 7 bases and J by 0 bases, leaving 13 bases between them. The CDR3 is made up of 15 amino acids. Germline CDR1 is MNHNS and CDR2 is SASEGT. CDR3 nucleotide sequence: TGTGCCAGCATGGAGGAGGGGAGCTCCTACAATGAGCAGTTCTTC. It codes for CASMEEGSSYNEQFF.

This chain connects TRBV12-5 to TRBJ2-5; no reliable D call. CDR1 LGHNT and CDR2 FRNRAP come from the germline V gene. The CDR3 is 15 residues long. V was shortened by 2 bases and J by 5 bases, with 15 bases between the two germline ends. This CDR3 reads CASGLRRQQGETQYF. CDR3 sequence (DNA): TGTGCTAGTGGTTTGAGGCGTCAGCAAGGGGAGACCCAGTACTTC.

The chain combines TRBV15 with TRBJ1-5, with D unresolved. Looked up from germline, CDR1 is LNHNV and CDR2 is YYDKDF (reference sequence). The CDR3 consists of 15 residues. V gave up 0 bases and J gave up 5 bases, with 11 bases separating them. The DNA for the CDR3 is TGTGCCACCAGCAGAGATCCCGCCGGCTATCAGCCCCAGCATTTT. Translation: CATSRDPAGYQPQHF.

With regard to this clone: The DNA is left out, because the CDR3 cannot be placed on it with certainty; the CDR3 is given as TCRdb lists it. The chain employs TRBV27 and TRBJ2-7; the table's D gene call, TRBD1, was not cross checked with the DNA. The CDR3 length equals 15 residues, ends included. Germline CDR1 is MNHEY and CDR2 is SMNVEV (reference sequence). CDR3 sequence reads: CASSSSTGGTYEQYF.

This clone was seen once. The chain uses TRBV6-6 and TRBJ2-7; TRBD1 agrees at 7 bases. The germline V gene has CDR1 MNHNY and CDR2 SVGAGI (reference sequence). The CDR3 extends over 16 amino acids. Trimming at V came to 2 bases and at J to 3 bases, leaving 10 bases not matched to a gene. The CDR3 loop is CASSYPVQTGSYEQYF. The CDR3 DNA reads TGTGCCAGCAGTTACCCGGTCCAGACAGGGAGCTACGAGCAGTACTTC.

A single count supports this clone. The chain couples TRBV7-9 to TRBJ1-2; D unclear. V shed 5 bases and J shed 14 bases, with 18 bases lying between them. CDR1 and CDR2 from the germline V gene are SEHNR and FQNEAQ (reference sequence). This CDR3 is built from 12 residues. The CDR3 DNA reads as TGTGCCAGCAGCACCCAGGACCGGGTTTTTACCTTC. As protein: CASSTQDRVFTF.

This chain joins TRBV7-2 and TRBJ2-3; D is tentatively TRBD1 or TRBD2 (6 bases each). The V gene's germline CDR1 is SGHTA and CDR2 FQGNSA. This CDR3 contains 13 residues. Trimming stripped 9 bases from V and 2 bases from J, with 12 bases between. CDR3 DNA sequence: TGTGCCAGTCGGGGGCCTTACACAGATACGCAGTATTTT. The encoded protein is CASRGPYTDTQYF.

CDR3 sequence reads: CASSRTGANQPQHF. The CDR3 DNA follows: TGTGCCAGCAGCAGGACAGGGGCAAATCAGCCCCAGCATTTT. V and J are TRBV6-5 and TRBJ1-5; 9 nucleotides align to TRBD1. In germline, CDR1 is MNHEY, CDR2 SVGAGI. This CDR3 is built from 14 residues. Trimming removed 6 bases from V and 4 bases from J; junction bases left unmatched: 4.

V and J are TRBV19 and TRBJ1-1, with D possibly TRBD1 on 6 matching bases. The CDR3 has 15 residues. The V gene's germline CDR1 is LNHDA and CDR2 SQIVND (reference sequence). Between the trimmed V and J ends, which lost 4 bases and 1 base, there was a span of 13 bases. The CDR3 DNA follows: TGTGCCAGTAGTAAGATGACAGGAGCGAACACTGAAGCTTTCTTT. Its protein product is CASSKMTGANTEAFF.

J is TRBJ2-7 and V is TRBV6-1; maybe TRBD2 (5 bases). Germline V CDR1 and CDR2: MNHNS, SASEGT. V lost 0 bases and J lost 2, with 11 bases in between. The CDR3 is 15 residues long. The CDR3 reads CASSEAGVSAYEQYF. Written as DNA, the CDR3 is TGTGCCAGCAGTGAAGCGGGAGTCTCGGCCTACGAGCAGTACTTC.

This clone was seen a single time. In DNA, the CDR3 is TGTGCCAGCAGTGGACAGGGGGTGGGTGGCTACACCTTC. It is translated as CASSGQGVGGYTF. This chain joins TRBV6-5 and TRBJ1-2; 10 positions agree with TRBD1. CDR1 is MNHEY, CDR2 SVGAGI, per germline. The CDR3 has 13 amino acids. V shed 5 bases, J shed 7 bases, and the junction held 4 bases outside the gene matches.

The V gene is TRBV6-5, the J gene TRBJ2-7, with D possibly matching TRBD1 (6 bases). This CDR3 is built from 16 residues. Germline CDR1 and CDR2: MNHEY and SVGAGI. Trimming pared 0 bases from V and 3 bases from J, leaving 15 bases between. CDR3 loop: CASSYSVGPQGYEQYF. Written as DNA, the CDR3 is TGTGCCAGCAGTTACTCGGTCGGGCCACAGGGCTACGAGCAGTACTTC.

The J gene is TRBJ2-3, the V gene TRBV2; a weak D match, TRBD2 (5 bases). The germline V gene has CDR1 SNHLY and CDR2 FYNNEI. Trimming removed 5 bases at V and 5 bases at J, with 14 bases between. CDR3 length: 14 residues. The CDR3 protein is CASSLRASRDTQYF. The CDR3 DNA reads as TGTGCCAGCAGTTTGCGGGCGTCCAGAGATACGCAGTATTTT.

This chain connects TRBV10-2 to TRBJ2-2; 7 bases line up with TRBD2. The germline V gene has CDR1 WSHSY and CDR2 SAAADI. This CDR3 region has 15 residues. V lost 6 bases to trimming and J lost 1 base; unmatched junction nucleotides: 5. The CDR3: CASRGPGGNTGELFF. In DNA form, the CDR3 reads TGCGCCAGCAGAGGGCCGGGGGGGAACACCGGGGAGCTGTTTTTT.

V usage is TRBV4-3 and J usage is TRBJ2-1; perhaps TRBD2 as D (5 bases). This CDR3 is 15 amino acids long. Trimming pared 0 bases from V and 6 bases from J, leaving 12 bases between. CDR1 is LGHNA and CDR2 is YSLEER in the germline V gene. CDR3 sequence: CASSQDRGSLNEQFF. The CDR3 DNA sequence: TGCGCCAGCAGCCAAGATCGGGGTTCCCTCAATGAGCAGTTCTTC.

V is TRBV29-1 and J is TRBJ1-1; no firm D call. V lost 7 bases and J lost 3, with 15 bases in between. The CDR3 has 13 residues. Germline lookup yields CDR1 SQVTM and CDR2 ANQGSEA. CDR3 loop: CSGAPSEDTEAFF. CDR3 bases: TGCAGCGGGGCCCCAAGTGAGGACACTGAAGCTTTCTTT.